This TCR beta chain was identified in a study of T cells after yellow fever vaccination. Study summary: SMART-Seq v4 Ultra Low Input handled preparation of low-cell-number fractions. Findings and limits, study-wide: Across the CD4 and CD8 compartments, a small share of clonotypes was present in both.

On this clonotype: Its target is not known.

The CDR3 spans 15 residues. Per germline, CDR1 MDHEN and CDR2 SYDVKM. Trimming cost V 4 bases and J 8 bases, with 18 bases left between them. TCRdb recomputed calls from the 5' RACE reads with MiXCR, one row per CDR3 protein. The data show some 500,000 distinct CDR3 sequences, approximately 15% seen once. The sequenced sample was PBMCs, obtained on the day of the yellow fever booster vaccination. The receptor comes from a man in his thirties or forties who received the YFV17D yellow fever vaccine. The V and J genes are TRBV28 and TRBJ2-4, with D maybe TRBD1 (6 bases). CDR3 coding DNA: TGTGCCAGCAGTTGGCCCGAACAGGGTTCGGACATTCAGTACTTC. The encoded protein is CASSWPEQGSDIQYF. Using reference TRBV28 and TRBJ2-4 for the parts outside the CDR3, the full variable domain is DVKVTQSSRYLVKRTGEKVFLECVQDMDHENMFWYRQDPGLGLRLIYFSYDVKMKEKGDIPEGYSVSREKKERFSLILESASTNQTSMYLCASSWPEQGSDIQYFGAGTRLSVL.